One and the same sample provided the 2 T cell receptor beta chains below, sequenced in a study of Graves' ophthalmopathy and Graves' hyperthyroidism. RNA transcripts were the template, and TCR beta CDR3 regions were amplified from them. HTBI primers primed a first-round RT-PCR, and a second-round multiplex PCR followed. TCRdb ran MiXCR on the multiplex PCR reads and lists one entry per CDR3 protein. The table lists fewer than 650,000 distinct CDR3 sequences, 22% of them singletons. The sample consisted of peripheral blood. The receptors were sampled from a woman aged 18-29 years with stable Graves' hyperthyroidism. Some clones in this sample may be carry-over from other donors' samples.

The chain's CDR3 is CASSIPGLGSTDTQYF. For the CDR3, the DNA is TGTGCCAGCAGCATCCCGGGCCTAGGGAGCACAGATACGCAGTATTTT. The chain is built from TRBV5-4 and TRBJ2-3; unclear D gene. The CDR3 covers 16 residues. CDR1 and CDR2 (germline): SGHNT, YYREEE (reference sequence). V was trimmed by 4 bases and J by 0 bases, leaving 15 bases between them.

This clonotype was counted between two and nine times. This chain links TRBV12-3 or TRBV12-4 with TRBJ1-2; D is unresolved. This CDR3 is 13 amino acids long. Trimming took 1 base from V and 6 from J, leaving 9 bases between them. CDR3 in amino acids: CASSLDGEDGYTF. The CDR3 nucleotides read TGTGCCAGCAGTTTAGACGGGGAGGATGGCTACACCTTC.